This paragraph reports one T cell receptor (beta chain). Some clones are missing from TCRdb's copy, which holds only in-frame ones; the method was immunoSEQ multiplex PCR. The sample consists of a few hundred thousand clones, roughly 89% of them appearing once. This specimen comes from a study of blood T cell repertoires in COVID-19. Overall study context: In each case, the material was cDNA or gDNA derived from T cells, B-cell-depleted T cells, or PBMCs.

The CDR3 contains 17 residues. The V and J ends lost 0 bases and 3 bases, in that order; junction bases with no gene match: 9. Germline V gene data show CDR1 as SGDLS and CDR2 as YYNGEE. Sequenced input: peripheral blood. The V call is TRBV9, the J call TRBJ2-5, with 9 nucleotides matching TRBD2. The sequence derives from a woman aged 40 to 50 who had recovered from COVID-19. DNA of the CDR3: TGTGCCAGCAGCGTAGCTGAGGGACTAGCCGGAGAAGAGACCCAGTACTTC. Protein product: CASSVAEGLAGEETQYF.